Following are 19 T cell receptor beta chains from one sample sequenced in a study of T cell repertoires in cytomegalovirus infection. In TCRdb, the reads were re-called with MiXCR into one record per CDR3 protein. Of 650,000 to 900,000 distinct CDR3 sequences listed, roughly 29% are singletons. Their cognate antigens are unknown. The material sequenced was cultured CD8+ T cells from PBMCs, taken from culture after CMV antigen stimulation. These TCRs come from a human donor in good health (CMV status not recorded). Some clones in this sample may be carry-over from other donors' samples.

This clonotype was observed a handful of times. The chain recombines TRBV7-2 with TRBJ1-5; TRBD1 matches 7 bases. Germline CDR1 is SGHTA and CDR2 is FQGNSA. V was clipped by 4 bases and J by 6 bases; unmatched bases: 3. The CDR3 has 13 residues. The CDR3 nucleotides are TGTGCCAGCAGCTCGACAGGGAGTCAGCCCCAGCATTTT. This sequence encodes CASSSTGSQPQHF. Supplemented by reference TRBV7-2 and TRBJ1-5, the full variable domain reads GAGVSQSPSNKVTEKGKDVELRCDPISGHTALYWYRQSLGQGLEFLIYFQGNSAPDKSGLPSDRFSAERTGGSVSTLTIQRTQQEDSAVYLCASSSTGSQPQHFGDGTRLSIL.

J is TRBJ1-4 and V is TRBV27; D remains unclear. V lost 3 bases and J 7 bases, leaving 12 bases between the germline ends. This CDR3 contains 14 residues. The germline V gene has CDR1 MNHEY and CDR2 SMNVEV (reference sequence). CDR3 sequence: CASSFQVEGEKLFF. For the CDR3, the DNA is TGTGCCAGCAGTTTCCAGGTCGAGGGTGAAAAACTGTTTTTT.

The chain joins TRBV24-1 to TRBJ2-2, with 8 bases that match TRBD1. CDR3 size: 16 residues. The V gene's germline CDR1 is KGHDR and CDR2 SFDVKD. With 4 bases clipped from V and 5 bases from J, the junction kept 8 bases outside the gene matches. The CDR3 here is CATSEMTGALTGELFF. In DNA form, the CDR3 reads TGTGCCACCAGTGAAATGACAGGGGCGCTTACCGGGGAGCTGTTTTTT.

This clonotype was picked up one time. The chain couples TRBV25-1 to TRBJ1-1; D possibly corresponds to TRBD1 (6 bases). Germline V gene sequence: CDR1 MGHDK, CDR2 SYGVNS. The CDR3 covers 12 residues. Trimming pared 11 bases from V and 1 base from J, leaving 11 bases between. Written as DNA, the CDR3 is TGTGCCGTCGGACAGCCGAACACTGAAGCTTTCTTT. Amino acid sequence: CAVGQPNTEAFF.

CDR3 residues: CASRLSSGGARETQYF. DNA for the CDR3: TGTGCCAGCAGGCTGAGTAGCGGGGGGGCTCGGGAGACCCAGTACTTC. This chain links TRBV28 with TRBJ2-5, with 11 bases fitting TRBD2. Germline loops: CDR1 MDHEN, CDR2 SYDVKM. This CDR3 spans 16 amino acids. J lost 5 bases, V lost 6 bases, and 11 bases had no gene match.

This clonotype has just one count. The rearrangement links TRBV3-1 to TRBJ2-2; the match to TRBD2 covers 7 bases. Unmatched junction bases numbered 15, after V lost 3 bases and J lost 2 bases. This CDR3 comprises 19 residues. CDR1 is LGHDT, CDR2 YNNKEL, per germline (reference sequence). The CDR3 bases are TGTGCCAGCAGCCATGCCATGACGGGGGGAATATTTAACACCGGGGAGCTGTTTTTT. This translates into CASSHAMTGGIFNTGELFF.

This rearrangement joins TRBV19 to TRBJ2-4; 8 nucleotides line up with TRBD2. Trimming took 4 bases from V and 6 from J; bases not matched to a gene: 8. The CDR3 runs 15 residues. The germline V gene encodes CDR1 LNHDA and CDR2 SQIVND (reference sequence). CDR3 sequence (DNA): TGTGCCAGTAGTAGCGGGGGGACCTTCGGAAACATTCAGTACTTC. Protein: CASSSGGTFGNIQYF.

This clonotype has a count of ten or more. This chain joins TRBV7-2 and TRBJ1-1, with 7 bases fitting TRBD1. Germline V lookup: CDR1 SGHTA, CDR2 FQGNSA. The length of the CDR3 is 17 residues. V was clipped by 2 bases and J by 1 base; unmatched bases: 10. CDR3 region: CASSLNEWYRGNTEAFF. DNA of the CDR3: TGTGCCAGCAGCTTAAACGAATGGTACAGGGGGAACACTGAAGCTTTCTTT.

This clonotype was found once. The V and J genes are TRBV6-2 or TRBV6-3 and TRBJ2-7, with TRBD1 identical over 10 bases. CDR3 size: 14 residues. Germline values: CDR1 MNHEY, CDR2 SVGEGT. The J segment lost 7 bases and the V segment lost 5 bases, leaving 8 bases of the junction unmatched. CDR3 DNA: TGTGCCAGCAGTGCCGGGACAGGGGTGGGGGAGCAGTACGTC. The encoded protein is CASSAGTGVGEQYV.

V and J are TRBV19 and TRBJ2-3; 7 bases align to TRBD1. CDR1 LNHDA and CDR2 SQIVND come from the germline V gene (reference sequence). Trimming cost V 5 bases and J 3 bases; bases outside gene matches: 11. CDR3 length: 16 amino acids. In nucleotides, the CDR3 is TGTGCCAGTAGTCCTCGACAGGGCCACCCGACAGATACGCAGTATTTT. The encoded protein is CASSPRQGHPTDTQYF.

This clonotype was counted only a few times. The chain recombines TRBV12-3 or TRBV12-4 with TRBJ2-7; TRBD2 is a possible D gene (5 bases). The germline V and J ends were trimmed by 3 bases and 0 bases, with 9 bases remaining between them. CDR3 length: 14 residues. The CDR3 DNA reads as TGTGCCAGCAGTTTTGAGGACTTCTCCTACGAGCAGTACTTC. Translated, it gives CASSFEDFSYEQYF.

This clonotype was counted at least ten times. The chain uses TRBV7-9 and TRBJ2-1; D ambiguous. This CDR3 comprises 15 residues. Germline CDR1 and CDR2: SEHNR and FQNEAQ (reference sequence). The V end was cut by 2 bases, the J end by 5 bases, with 13 bases between. DNA of the CDR3: TGTGCCAGCAGCTTAAGCCTGGCAAGACACAATGAGCAGTTCTTC. Amino acid sequence: CASSLSLARHNEQFF.

On this clonotype itself: This may be a read error, as it is one base from a much larger clone. The gene calls are TRBV7-6 and TRBJ2-1; 11 positions agree with TRBD2. The CDR3 runs to 15 residues. Germline CDR1 reads SGHVS; CDR2 reads FNYEAQ. The CDR3 region has the DNA TGTGTCAGCAGCTTAATAGCGGGGGGGTACAATGAGCAGTTCTTC. Its protein is CVSSLIAGGYNEQFF. Supplemented by reference TRBV7-6 and TRBJ2-1, the full variable domain reads GAGVSQSPRYKVTKRGQDVALRCDPISGHVSLYWYRQALGQGPEFLTYFNYEAQQDKSGLPNDRFSAERPEGSISTLTIQRTEQRDSAMYRCVSSLIAGGYNEQFFGPGTRLTVL.

This clonotype was seen a handful of times. The chain has TRBV28 and TRBJ1-1; 7 bases are a match to TRBD1. With 5 bases clipped from V and 1 base from J, the junction kept 7 bases outside the gene matches. Germline V gene lookup returns CDR1 MDHEN and CDR2 SYDVKM. The CDR3 spans 15 residues. The CDR3 sequence: CASSPQGKRNTEAFF. CDR3 DNA: TGTGCCAGCAGTCCACAGGGGAAAAGGAACACTGAAGCTTTCTTT.

This clonotype has more than one count but fewer than ten. This chain uses TRBV27 with TRBJ2-7; no clear D. This CDR3 spans 13 amino acids. Trimming took off 3 bases at V and 2 bases at J, with 8 bases between the two ends. Germline-derived CDR1 and CDR2 are MNHEY and SMNVEV (reference sequence). The CDR3 reads CASSFGKAYEQYF. The CDR3 nucleotides read TGTGCCAGCAGTTTTGGGAAAGCCTACGAGCAGTACTTC.

J is TRBJ2-7 and V is TRBV7-6; 8 nucleotides match TRBD1. CDR3 length: 15 residues. Germline V gene lookup returns CDR1 SGHVS and CDR2 FNYEAQ. The J segment lost 0 bases and the V segment lost 5 bases, leaving 6 bases of the junction unmatched. The DNA of the CDR3 is TGTGCCAGCAGCCAACGACAGGGGAACTCCTACGAGCAGTACTTC. Translating gives CASSQRQGNSYEQYF.

This clonotype was seen only a few times. The rearrangement links TRBV19 to TRBJ1-5, with unresolved D. The ends were cut back, 3 bases at V and 5 bases at J, with 17 bases in the middle. CDR1 and CDR2 from the germline V gene are LNHDA and SQIVND (reference sequence). The CDR3 runs 16 residues. The CDR3 spells CASSIGGGIPYQPQHF. The CDR3 region has the DNA TGTGCCAGTAGTATCGGCGGCGGAATACCTTATCAGCCCCAGCATTTT.

The rearrangement uses TRBV12-3 or TRBV12-4 and TRBJ1-1; D is possibly TRBD1 (5 bases). The V gene lost 7 bases and the J gene lost 6 bases, with 18 bases spanning the gap. The CDR3 runs to 14 residues. CDR3 DNA sequence: TGTGCCAGCAACACGGCAGGGCATACCTCTGAAGCTTTCTTT. Protein sequence: CASNTAGHTSEAFF.

In its sample, this clonotype was seen a few times. This chain connects TRBV20-1 to TRBJ2-1, with D maybe TRBD1 (7 bases). CDR1 is DFQATT and CDR2 is SNEGSKA in the germline V gene (reference sequence). V lost 1 base and J lost 6, with 10 bases in between. This CDR3 contains 13 residues. CDR3 protein: CSARGQGGNEQFF. The CDR3, as DNA: TGCAGTGCTAGAGGACAGGGAGGCAATGAGCAGTTCTTC.